The entry below describes one T cell receptor (beta chain). What it binds is not known. The data are from a study of CD4 T cells in relation to SARS-CoV-2 and coronaviruses. The V end lost 3 bases, the J end lost 8 bases, and 10 bases lay between the germline ends. The germline V gene has CDR1 MGHDK and CDR2 SYGVNS. This CDR3 is built from 12 residues. This table comes from immunoSEQ multiplex PCR, and its TCRdb copy is limited to in-frame clones, with some not included. The table shows over 10,000 clones, with approximately 80% occurring only once. Before the COVID-19 pandemic, during about 2011-2019, CD4+ T cells were taken from unexposed donors. Isolation of CD4+ T cells took place after about eleven days in culture.

Sequenced input: CD4+ T cells from PBMCs, cultured in vitro. The TCR originated in a human donor in good health. The J gene is TRBJ1-2, the V gene TRBV25-1; D uncertain. The DNA of the CDR3 is TGTGCCAGCAGTGATTCGGGATGGGGCTACACCTTC. Translated, it gives CASSDSGWGYTF.